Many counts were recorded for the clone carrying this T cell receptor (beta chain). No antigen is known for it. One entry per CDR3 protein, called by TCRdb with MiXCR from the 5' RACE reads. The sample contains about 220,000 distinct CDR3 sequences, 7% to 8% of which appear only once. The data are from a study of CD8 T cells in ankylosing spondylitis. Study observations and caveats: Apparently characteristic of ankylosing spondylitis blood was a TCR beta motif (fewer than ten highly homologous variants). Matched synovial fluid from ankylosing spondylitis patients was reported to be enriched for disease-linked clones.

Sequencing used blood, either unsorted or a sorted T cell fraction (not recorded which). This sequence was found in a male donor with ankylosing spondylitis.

DNA of the CDR3: TGCGCCAGCAGCCGAGGTAGCGGCACAGATACGCAGTATTTT. Amino acids: CASSRGSGTDTQYF. The V call is TRBV4-3, the J call TRBJ2-3; a possible D gene is TRBD2 (5 bases). The germline CDR1 and CDR2 sequences are LGHNA and YSLEER. This CDR3 has 14 amino acids. Trimming shortened V by 4 bases and J by 1 base, and 9 bases separated the two germline ends.